Given below is one T cell receptor (beta chain) in context. Antigen specificity is unknown. The donors were part of the roughly 130-subject validation cohort, which stood apart from the roughly 670-subject first cohort. This sample stems from a study of cytomegalovirus exposure and HLA in healthy donors. Study background: The same platform was used for the 120 or so validation repertoires as for the approximately 630 first-cohort repertoires, as reported in a later analysis.

Only in-frame clones appear in the TCRdb table, and some are missing; sequencing was by immunoSEQ multiplex PCR. The sample yields 50,000 to 80,000 clones, roughly 91% seen once. Study-level results: The authors confirmed in vitro that a few CMV-associated chains were specific for CMV antigens. Among TCR beta chains, those listed as cytomegalovirus-associated numbered about 150.

This CDR3 region has 11 residues. The germline V and J ends were trimmed by 2 bases and 2 bases, with 4 bases remaining between them. Per the germline V gene, CDR1 is DFQATT and CDR2 is SNEGSKA (reference sequence). The chain recombines TRBV20-1 with TRBJ2-7; D gene ambiguous. Sequencing was carried out using PBMCs. The clonotype comes from a woman aged 18-29 years in good health and CMV-seronegative. This chain's CDR3 is CSARQAYEQYF. CDR3 bases: TGCAGTGCTAGACAGGCCTACGAGCAGTACTTC.